The source of this T cell receptor beta chain is a study of T cell repertoires in cytomegalovirus infection. Study details: Selection of CMV epitopes for the study included recently identified HLA-C-restricted and well-studied HLA-B-restricted ones.

Points on this clonotype: Antigen specificity is unknown.

TCRdb reprocessed the reads with MiXCR, giving one entry per CDR3 protein. The sample carries about 570,000 distinct CDR3 sequences, roughly 42% recorded once. In germline, CDR1 is SEHNR, CDR2 FQNEAQ (reference sequence). This CDR3 region has 16 residues. V was trimmed by 6 bases and J by 2 bases, leaving 17 bases between them. The J gene is TRBJ1-5, the V gene TRBV7-9, with D uncertain. The sequenced sample was cultured PBMCs, obtained from culture after CMV antigen stimulation. This TCR was recovered from a human donor in good health (CMV status not recorded). Some clones in this sample may be carry-over from other donors' samples. CDR3 bases: TGTGCCAGCAGACACCCCACGACTGGTTGCAATCAGCCCCAGCATTTT. It is translated as CASRHPTTGCNQPQHF. Combining the CDR3 with reference TRBV7-9 and TRBJ1-5 gives the whole variable domain DTGVSQNPRHKITKRGQNVTFRCDPISEHNRLYWYRQTLGQGPEFLTYFQNEAQLEKSRLLSDRFSAERPKGSFSTLEIQRTEQGDSAMYLCASRHPTTGCNQPQHFGDGTRLSIL.